This T cell receptor beta chain was profiled in a study of regulatory and conventional T cells in breast cancer. TCRdb re-called the PCR reads through MiXCR, storing one row per CDR3 protein. This sample has fewer than 1,500 distinct CDR3 sequences, with more than 75% found just once. Comment on this clonotype: Germline is not matched at one junction end, which may reflect a read error.

Germline CDR1 and CDR2: SGHAT and FQNNGV. CDR3 length: 14 amino acids. Material: regulatory T cells from blood. This clonotype was sampled from a male donor in good health. The V and J genes are TRBV11-2 and TRBJ2-2, with D uncertain. CDR3 in DNA: TGTGTCAGCAGCTTAGTTGGCGGTGCCGGGGAGCTGTTTTTT. It translates to CVSSLVGGAGELFF.